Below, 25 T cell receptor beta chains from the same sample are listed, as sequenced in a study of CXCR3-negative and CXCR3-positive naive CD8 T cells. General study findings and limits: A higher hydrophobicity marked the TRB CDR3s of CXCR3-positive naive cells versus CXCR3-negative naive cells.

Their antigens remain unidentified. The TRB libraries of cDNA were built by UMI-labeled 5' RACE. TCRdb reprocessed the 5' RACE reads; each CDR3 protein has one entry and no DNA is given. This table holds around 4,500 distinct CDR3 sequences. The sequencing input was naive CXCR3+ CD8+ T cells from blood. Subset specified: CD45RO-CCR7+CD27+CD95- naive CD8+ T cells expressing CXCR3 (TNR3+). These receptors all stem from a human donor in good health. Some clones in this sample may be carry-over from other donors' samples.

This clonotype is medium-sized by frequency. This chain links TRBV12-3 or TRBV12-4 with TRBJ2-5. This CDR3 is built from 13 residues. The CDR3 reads CASSYQVQETQYF.

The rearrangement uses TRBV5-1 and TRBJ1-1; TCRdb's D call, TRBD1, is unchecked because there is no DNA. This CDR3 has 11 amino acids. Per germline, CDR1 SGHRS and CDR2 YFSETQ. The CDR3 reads CASRRGTEAFF.

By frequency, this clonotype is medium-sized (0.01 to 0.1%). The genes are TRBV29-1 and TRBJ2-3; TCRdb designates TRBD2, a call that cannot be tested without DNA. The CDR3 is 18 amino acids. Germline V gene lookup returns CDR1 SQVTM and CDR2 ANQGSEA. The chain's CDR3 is CSVCLAGVLEFWADTQYF.

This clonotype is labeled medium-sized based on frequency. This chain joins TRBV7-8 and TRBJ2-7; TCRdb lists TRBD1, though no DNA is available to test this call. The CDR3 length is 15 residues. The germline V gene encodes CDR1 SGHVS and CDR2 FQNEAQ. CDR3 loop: CASSLALSRVYEQYF.

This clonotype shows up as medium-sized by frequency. This CDR3 is CASSLLSPGTGGYGYTF. The chain combines TRBV6-5 with TRBJ1-2; checking the TCRdb D call of TRBD1 is not possible without DNA. Germline V gene sequence: CDR1 MNHEY, CDR2 SVGAGI. The CDR3 sequence is 17 residues long.

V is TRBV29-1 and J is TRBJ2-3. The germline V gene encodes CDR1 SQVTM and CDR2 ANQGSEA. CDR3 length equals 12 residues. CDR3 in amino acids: CSVPTEFDTQYF.

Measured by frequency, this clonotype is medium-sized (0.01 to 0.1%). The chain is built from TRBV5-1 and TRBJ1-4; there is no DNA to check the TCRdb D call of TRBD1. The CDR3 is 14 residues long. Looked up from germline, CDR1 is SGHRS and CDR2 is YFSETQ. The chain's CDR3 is CASSWTGAAEKLFF.

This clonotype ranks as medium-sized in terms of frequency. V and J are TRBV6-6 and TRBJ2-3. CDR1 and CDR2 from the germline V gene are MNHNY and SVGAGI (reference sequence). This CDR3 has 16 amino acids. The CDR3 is CASSYGLAGSTDTQYF.

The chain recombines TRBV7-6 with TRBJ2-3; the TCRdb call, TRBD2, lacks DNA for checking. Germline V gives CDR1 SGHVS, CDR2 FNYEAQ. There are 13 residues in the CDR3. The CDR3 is CASSQARGDTQYF.

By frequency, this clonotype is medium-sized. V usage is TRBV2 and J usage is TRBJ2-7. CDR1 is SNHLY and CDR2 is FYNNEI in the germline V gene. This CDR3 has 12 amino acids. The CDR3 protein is CASRPGSYEQYF.

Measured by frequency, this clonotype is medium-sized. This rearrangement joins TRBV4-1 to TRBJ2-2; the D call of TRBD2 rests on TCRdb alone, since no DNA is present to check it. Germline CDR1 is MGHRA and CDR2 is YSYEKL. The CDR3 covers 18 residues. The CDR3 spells CASSHFPGLAGSTGELFF.

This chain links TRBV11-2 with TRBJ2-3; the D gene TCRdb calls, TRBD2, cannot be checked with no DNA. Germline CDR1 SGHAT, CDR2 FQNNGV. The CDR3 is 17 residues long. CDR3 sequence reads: CASSLFPTSGGTDTQYF.

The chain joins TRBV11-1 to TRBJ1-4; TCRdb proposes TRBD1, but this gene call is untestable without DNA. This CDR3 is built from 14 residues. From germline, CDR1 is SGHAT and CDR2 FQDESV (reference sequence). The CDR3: CASSPRRGGEKLFF.

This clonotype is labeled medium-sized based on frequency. CDR3 sequence reads: CSVEAGREVSYNEQFF. This chain links TRBV29-1 with TRBJ2-1; the D call from TCRdb, TRBD2, cannot be confirmed without DNA. Looked up from germline, CDR1 is SQVTM and CDR2 is ANQGSEA. The CDR3 totals 16 residues.

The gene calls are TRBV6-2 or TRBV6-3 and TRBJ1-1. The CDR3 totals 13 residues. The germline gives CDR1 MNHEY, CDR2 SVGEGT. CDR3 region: CASSYSRVAEAFF.

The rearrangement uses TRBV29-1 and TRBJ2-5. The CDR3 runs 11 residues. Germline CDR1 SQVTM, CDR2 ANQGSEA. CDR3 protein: CSVVHQETQYF.

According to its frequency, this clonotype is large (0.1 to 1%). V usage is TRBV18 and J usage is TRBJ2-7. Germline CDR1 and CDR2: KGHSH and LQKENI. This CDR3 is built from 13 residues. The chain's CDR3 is CASSPPTGYEQYF.

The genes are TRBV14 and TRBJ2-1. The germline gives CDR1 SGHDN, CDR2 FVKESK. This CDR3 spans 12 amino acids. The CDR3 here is CASSQVYGEQFF.

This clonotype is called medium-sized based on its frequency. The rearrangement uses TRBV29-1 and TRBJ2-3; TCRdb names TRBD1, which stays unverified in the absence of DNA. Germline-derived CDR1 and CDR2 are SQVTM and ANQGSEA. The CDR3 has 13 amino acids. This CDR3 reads CSVEGQHTDTQYF.

CDR3 residues: CASSDVNEQFF. The genes are TRBV12-3 or TRBV12-4 and TRBJ2-1. The CDR3 runs to 11 residues.

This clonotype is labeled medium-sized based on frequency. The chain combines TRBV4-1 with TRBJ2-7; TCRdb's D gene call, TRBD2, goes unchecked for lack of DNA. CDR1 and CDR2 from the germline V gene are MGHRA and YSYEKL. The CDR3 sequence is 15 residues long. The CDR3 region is CASSQGAGGLYEQYF.

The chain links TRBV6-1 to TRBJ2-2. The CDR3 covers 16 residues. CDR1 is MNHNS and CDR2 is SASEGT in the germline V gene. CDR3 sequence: CASSQLSFTNTGELFF.

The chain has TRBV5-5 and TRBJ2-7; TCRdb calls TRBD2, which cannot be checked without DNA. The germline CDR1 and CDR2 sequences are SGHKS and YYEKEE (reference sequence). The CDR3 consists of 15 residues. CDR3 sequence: CASSRSGGDIYEQYF.

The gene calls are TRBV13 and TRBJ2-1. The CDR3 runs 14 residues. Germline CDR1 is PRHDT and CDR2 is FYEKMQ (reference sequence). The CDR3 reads CASSIAGTYNEQFF.

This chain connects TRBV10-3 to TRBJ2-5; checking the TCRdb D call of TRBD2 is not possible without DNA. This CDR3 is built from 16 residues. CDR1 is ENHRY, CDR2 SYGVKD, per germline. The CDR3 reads CAISETSGRAGETQYF.